The 16 T cell receptor beta chains below come from one sample, sequenced in a study of blood T cell repertoires in COVID-19. TCRdb's copy holds only in-frame clones and misses some; the assay was immunoSEQ multiplex PCR. The sample holds 150,000 to 200,000 clones, over 70% seen once. The sample taken for sequencing was PBMCs or T cells enriched from blood (not recorded which). These receptor sequences come from a man in his 70s who had been exposed to COVID-19.

This chain uses TRBV20-1 with TRBJ2-7; no clear D gene. The CDR3 is 13 residues long. The ends were cut back, 3 bases at V and 6 bases at J, with 15 bases in the middle. The germline V gene has CDR1 DFQATT and CDR2 SNEGSKA (reference sequence). Here the CDR3 reads CSASRDMVSEQYF. CDR3 coding DNA: TGCAGTGCTAGTCGAGACATGGTATCCGAGCAGTACTTC.

This clone was seen just once. The CDR3 nucleotides read TGTGCCAGCGGTGGAGGGAATTATGGCTACACCTTC. Translation: CASGGGNYGYTF. The chain carries TRBV28 and TRBJ1-2; D is undetermined. Trimming pared 8 bases from V and 5 bases from J, leaving 12 bases between. The CDR3 length is 12 residues. CDR1 MDHEN and CDR2 SYDVKM come from the germline V gene.

This clone showed up just a few times. The V gene is TRBV7-9, the J gene TRBJ2-2; 10 nucleotides align to TRBD1. This CDR3 spans 16 amino acids. V gave up 1 base and J gave up 4 bases; unmatched junction bases: 3. CDR1 is SEHNR, CDR2 FQNEAQ, per germline (reference sequence). The CDR3 loop reads CASSLGGTGATGELFF. CDR3 in DNA: TGTGCCAGCAGCTTAGGCGGGACAGGGGCCACCGGGGAGCTGTTTTTT. The whole variable domain, filled in from reference TRBV7-9 and TRBJ2-2, reads DTGVSQNPRHKITKRGQNVTFRCDPISEHNRLYWYRQTLGQGPEFLTYFQNEAQLEKSRLLSDRFSAERPKGSFSTLEIQRTEQGDSAMYLCASSLGGTGATGELFFGEGSRLTVL.

The CDR3 loop reads CASSIRLAGGSGELFF. The DNA for the CDR3 is TGTGCCAGTAGTATCCGACTAGCGGGAGGATCCGGGGAGCTGTTTTTT. The chain combines TRBV19 with TRBJ2-2, with TRBD2 matching 13 bases. Looked up from germline, CDR1 is LNHDA and CDR2 is SQIVND (reference sequence). Losses at the gene ends were 3 bases for V and 6 bases for J; bases not matched to a gene: 4. There are 16 residues in the CDR3.

V gene TRBV20-1 combines with J gene TRBJ2-5; tentatively, D is TRBD1 (7 bases). Germline assignment: CDR1 DFQATT and CDR2 SNEGSKA (reference sequence). The V end lost 5 bases, the J end lost 5 bases, and 9 bases lay between the germline ends. This CDR3 has 11 amino acids. CDR3 in DNA: TGCAGTGCTTCAGGGGGGGAGACCCAGTACTTC. Its translation: CSASGGETQYF.

The chain links TRBV18 to TRBJ2-3, with a possible D match to TRBD1 (6 bases). CDR3 length equals 14 residues. Trimming cost V 5 bases and J 5 bases, with 14 bases left between them. The germline V gene encodes CDR1 KGHSH and CDR2 LQKENI. The CDR3 is CASSENRDGDTQYF. CDR3 in DNA: TGTGCCAGCTCAGAGAACAGGGATGGAGATACGCAGTATTTT.

The chain couples TRBV10-1 to TRBJ1-4; possible D gene TRBD1, 5 bases. The CDR3 sequence is 18 residues long. V lost 5 bases and J 8 bases, leaving 27 bases between the germline ends. Germline CDR1 WNHNN, CDR2 SYGVQD (reference sequence). The CDR3 DNA reads TGCGCCAGCAGTATAACCCGGAGGGGACGCATAAGAAGGGAAAAACTGTTTTTT. This sequence encodes CASSITRRGRIRREKLFF.

This chain links TRBV5-4 with TRBJ2-3; a weak D match, TRBD2 (6 bases). The CDR3 has 15 residues. The germline V gene encodes CDR1 SGHNT and CDR2 YYREEE (reference sequence). The ends were cut back, 0 bases at V and 3 bases at J, with 11 bases in the middle. This chain's CDR3 is CASSLEARGTDTQYF. The CDR3 bases are TGTGCCAGCAGCTTGGAGGCACGGGGGACAGATACGCAGTATTTT.

The genes are TRBV7-2 and TRBJ1-5; TRBD1 matches 10 bases. This CDR3 is built from 15 residues. Germline CDR1 and CDR2: SGHTA and FQGNSA. The V gene end was trimmed by 5 bases and the J gene end by 2 bases; junction bases not matched to a gene: 3. The CDR3 region has the DNA TGTGCCAGCAGCCTGGGGACAGGGGGCAATCAGCCCCAGCATTTT. This gives the protein CASSLGTGGNQPQHF.

This chain uses TRBV19 with TRBJ1-2, with D maybe TRBD1 (5 bases). From germline, CDR1 is LNHDA and CDR2 SQIVND (reference sequence). The germline V and J ends were trimmed by 5 bases and 3 bases, with 22 bases remaining between them. The CDR3 contains 17 residues. The CDR3 spells CASSDGGFTSVDYGYTF. The CDR3 DNA sequence: TGTGCCAGTAGTGACGGGGGGTTTACTTCAGTCGACTATGGCTACACCTTC.

The gene calls are TRBV6-5 and TRBJ2-3; 10 bases agree with TRBD2. The CDR3 covers 15 residues. Trimming at V came to 7 bases and at J to 1 base, leaving 5 bases not matched to a gene. The germline V gene has CDR1 MNHEY and CDR2 SVGAGI. The CDR3 region is CASKRLAGGTDTQYF. The DNA of the CDR3 is TGTGCCAGCAAGAGACTAGCGGGCGGCACAGATACGCAGTATTTT.

The sample holds one count of this clone. The chain recombines TRBV18 with TRBJ2-3; 7 bases fit TRBD1. The V gene's germline CDR1 is KGHSH and CDR2 LQKENI. The CDR3 contains 16 residues. The V segment lost 3 bases and the J segment 2 bases; nucleotides outside the gene matches: 8. CDR3 in DNA: TGTGCCAGCTCACCGGGGACAGTTCGGGACACAGATACGCAGTATTTT. It encodes CASSPGTVRDTDTQYF.

This chain uses TRBV5-1 with TRBJ1-1; D is ambiguous. Deletions cut 5 bases from V and 0 bases from J, with 8 bases between. This CDR3 region has 13 residues. The germline gives CDR1 SGHRS, CDR2 YFSETQ. Here the CDR3 DNA reads TGCGCCAGCAGATACCAGGTGAACACTGAAGCTTTCTTT. Its translation: CASRYQVNTEAFF.

The V gene is TRBV7-2, the J gene TRBJ2-1; 14 bases map to TRBD2. This CDR3 contains 16 residues. V shed 4 bases and J 6 bases; nucleotides not matched to a gene: 5. Germline loops: CDR1 SGHTA, CDR2 FQGNSA. CDR3 DNA: TGTGCCAGCAGCTCAGGACTAGCGGGGGGACTCAATGAGCAGTTCTTC. It translates to CASSSGLAGGLNEQFF.

V and J are TRBV28 and TRBJ1-1; D is possibly TRBD1 (5 bases). The V gene's germline CDR1 is MDHEN and CDR2 SYDVKM. This CDR3 has 15 amino acids. V shed 1 base and J shed 2 bases, with 11 bases lying between them. The CDR3 sequence: CASSLSAGINTEAFF. The DNA of the CDR3 is TGTGCCAGCAGTTTATCTGCAGGGATTAACACTGAAGCTTTCTTT. Drawing the rest from reference TRBV28 and TRBJ1-1, the complete variable domain is DVKVTQSSRYLVKRTGEKVFLECVQDMDHENMFWYRQDPGLGLRLIYFSYDVKMKEKGDIPEGYSVSREKKERFSLILESASTNQTSMYLCASSLSAGINTEAFFGQGTRLTVV.

The V and J genes are TRBV7-2 and TRBJ2-7, with TRBD2 matching 8 bases. Unmatched junction bases numbered 10, after V lost 5 bases and J lost 4 bases. The CDR3 covers 15 residues. Germline V CDR1 and CDR2: SGHTA, FQGNSA. The CDR3 sequence: CASSLRSGSRYEQYF. In nucleotides, the CDR3 is TGTGCCAGCAGCCTTCGCAGCGGGAGTCGGTACGAGCAGTACTTC. Full variable domain (outside the CDR3, taken from reference TRBV7-2 and TRBJ2-7): GAGVSQSPSNKVTEKGKDVELRCDPISGHTALYWYRQSLGQGLEFLIYFQGNSAPDKSGLPSDRFSAERTGGSVSTLTIQRTQQEDSAVYLCASSLRSGSRYEQYFGPGTRLTVT.